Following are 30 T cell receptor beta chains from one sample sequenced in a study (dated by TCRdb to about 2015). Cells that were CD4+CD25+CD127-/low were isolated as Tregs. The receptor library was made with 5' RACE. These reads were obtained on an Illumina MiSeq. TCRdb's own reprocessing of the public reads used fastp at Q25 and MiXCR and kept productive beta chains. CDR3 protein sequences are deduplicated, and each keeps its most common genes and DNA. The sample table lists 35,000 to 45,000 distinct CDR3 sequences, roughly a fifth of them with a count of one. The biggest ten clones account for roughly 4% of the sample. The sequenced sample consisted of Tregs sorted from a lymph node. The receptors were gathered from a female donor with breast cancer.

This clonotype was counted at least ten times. DNA for the CDR3: TGCGCCAGCAGCTTGGACAGGGGGGCAGATACGCAGTATTTT. It codes for CASSLDRGADTQYF. The J gene is TRBJ2-3, the V gene TRBV5-1, with 8 bases that match TRBD1. This CDR3 comprises 14 residues. Trimming cost V 0 bases and J 4 bases; bases outside gene matches: 1. Germline V lookup: CDR1 SGHRS, CDR2 YFSETQ. The entire variable domain, with the rest obtained from reference TRBV5-1 and TRBJ2-3, is as follows: KAGVTQTPRYLIKTRGQQVTLSCSPISGHRSVSWYQQTPGQGLQFLFEYFSETQRNKGNFPGRFSGRQFSNSRSEMNVSTLELGDSALYLCASSLDRGADTQYFGPGTRLTVL.

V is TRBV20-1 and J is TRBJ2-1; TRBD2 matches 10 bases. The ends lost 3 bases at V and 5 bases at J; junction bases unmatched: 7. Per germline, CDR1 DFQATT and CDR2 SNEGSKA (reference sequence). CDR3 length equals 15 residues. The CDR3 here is CSARDGLADNNEQFF. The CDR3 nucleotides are TGCAGTGCTAGGGACGGACTAGCGGATAACAATGAGCAGTTCTTC.

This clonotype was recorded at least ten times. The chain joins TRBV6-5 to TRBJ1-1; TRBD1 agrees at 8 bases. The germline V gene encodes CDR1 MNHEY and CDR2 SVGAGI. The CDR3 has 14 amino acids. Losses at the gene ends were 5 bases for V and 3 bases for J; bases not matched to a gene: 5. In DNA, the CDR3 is TGTGCCAGCAGTGCACGACAGGGGTACACTGAAGCTTTCTTT. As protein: CASSARQGYTEAFF.

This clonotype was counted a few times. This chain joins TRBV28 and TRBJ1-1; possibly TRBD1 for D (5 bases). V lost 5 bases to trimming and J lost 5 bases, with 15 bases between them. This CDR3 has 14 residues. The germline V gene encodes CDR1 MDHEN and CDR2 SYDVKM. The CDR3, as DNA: TGTGCCAGCAGTCCACGGGGGTTGGGGACTGAAGCTTTCTTT. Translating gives CASSPRGLGTEAFF.

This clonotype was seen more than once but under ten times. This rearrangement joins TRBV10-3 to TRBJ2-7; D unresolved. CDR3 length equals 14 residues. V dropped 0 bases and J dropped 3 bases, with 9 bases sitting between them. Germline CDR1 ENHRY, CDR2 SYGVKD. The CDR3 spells CAISESGTIYEQYF. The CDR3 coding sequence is TGTGCCATCAGTGAGTCGGGAACTATCTACGAGCAGTACTTC.

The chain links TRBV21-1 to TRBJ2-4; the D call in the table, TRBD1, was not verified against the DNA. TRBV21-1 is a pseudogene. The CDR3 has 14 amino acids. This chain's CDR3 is CASIPDRGDHIQYF. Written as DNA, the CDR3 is TGTGCCAGCATTCCAGACAGGGGTGATCACATTCAGTACTTC.

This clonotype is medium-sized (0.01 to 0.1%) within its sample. Here the CDR3 DNA reads TGTGCCATCAGCAGCAGGGATACAGATACGCAGTATTTT. Amino acid sequence: CAISSRDTDTQYF. The V gene is TRBV10-3, the J gene TRBJ2-3, with D perhaps matching TRBD1 (5 bases). The CDR3 contains 13 residues. CDR1 and CDR2 (germline): ENHRY, SYGVKD. V lost 6 bases, J lost 3 bases, and 10 bases lay in between.

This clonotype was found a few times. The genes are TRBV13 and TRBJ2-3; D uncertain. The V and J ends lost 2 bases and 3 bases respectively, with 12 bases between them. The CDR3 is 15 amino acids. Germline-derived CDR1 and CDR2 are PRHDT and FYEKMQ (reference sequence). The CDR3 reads CASSLSNEDTDTQYF. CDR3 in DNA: TGTGCCAGCAGCTTATCGAACGAAGATACAGATACGCAGTATTTT.

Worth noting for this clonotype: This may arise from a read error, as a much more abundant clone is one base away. CDR3 DNA sequence: TGCGGTGCTAGAGGAAGGCTAACCTACAATGAGCAGTTCTTC. Translated, it gives CGARGRLTYNEQFF. The V call is TRBV20-1, the J call TRBJ2-1; no clear D gene. Germline CDR1 reads DFQATT; CDR2 reads SNEGSKA (reference sequence). CDR3 size: 14 residues.

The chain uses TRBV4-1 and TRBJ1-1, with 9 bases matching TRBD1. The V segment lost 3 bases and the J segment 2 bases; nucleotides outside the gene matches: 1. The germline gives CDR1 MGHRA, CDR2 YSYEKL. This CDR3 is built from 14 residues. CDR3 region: CASSQGQGNTEAFF. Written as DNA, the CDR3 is TGCGCCAGCAGCCAGGGACAGGGTAACACTGAAGCTTTCTTT.

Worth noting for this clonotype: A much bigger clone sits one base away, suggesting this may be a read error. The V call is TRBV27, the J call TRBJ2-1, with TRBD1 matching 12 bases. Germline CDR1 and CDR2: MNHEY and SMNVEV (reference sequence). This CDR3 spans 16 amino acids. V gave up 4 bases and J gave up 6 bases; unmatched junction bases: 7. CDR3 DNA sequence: TGTGCCAGCAGTTACCTCGGGACAGGGGGCGTCAATGAGCAGTTCTTC. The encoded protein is CASSYLGTGGVNEQFF.

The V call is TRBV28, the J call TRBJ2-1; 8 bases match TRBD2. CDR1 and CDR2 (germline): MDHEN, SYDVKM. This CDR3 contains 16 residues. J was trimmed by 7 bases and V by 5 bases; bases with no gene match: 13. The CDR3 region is CASSPANGRAGNEQFF. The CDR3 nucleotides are TGTGCCAGCAGTCCCGCTAACGGGAGGGCGGGTAATGAGCAGTTCTTC.

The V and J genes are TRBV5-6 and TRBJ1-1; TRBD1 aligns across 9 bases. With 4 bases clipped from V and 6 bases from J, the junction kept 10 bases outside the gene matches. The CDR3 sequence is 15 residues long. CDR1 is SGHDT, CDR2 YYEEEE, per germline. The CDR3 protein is CASSLPGQGRAEAFF. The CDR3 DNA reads TGTGCCAGCAGCCTACCTGGACAGGGGAGGGCTGAAGCTTTCTTT.

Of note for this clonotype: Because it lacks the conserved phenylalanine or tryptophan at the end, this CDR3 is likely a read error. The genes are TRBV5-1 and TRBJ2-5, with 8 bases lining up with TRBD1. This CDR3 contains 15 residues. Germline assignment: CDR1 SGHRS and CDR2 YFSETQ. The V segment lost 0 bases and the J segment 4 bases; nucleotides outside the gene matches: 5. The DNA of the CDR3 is TGCGCCAGCAGCTTGGCCGGGACAGGAGGAGAGACCCAGTACCTC. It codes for CASSLAGTGGETQYL.

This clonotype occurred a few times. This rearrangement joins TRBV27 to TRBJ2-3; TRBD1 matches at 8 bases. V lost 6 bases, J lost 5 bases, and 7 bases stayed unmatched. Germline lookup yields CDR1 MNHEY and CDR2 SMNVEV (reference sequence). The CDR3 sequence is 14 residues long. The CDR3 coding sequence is TGTGCCAGCAGCCCGGACAGGGCTGAAGATACGCAGTATTTT. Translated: CASSPDRAEDTQYF.

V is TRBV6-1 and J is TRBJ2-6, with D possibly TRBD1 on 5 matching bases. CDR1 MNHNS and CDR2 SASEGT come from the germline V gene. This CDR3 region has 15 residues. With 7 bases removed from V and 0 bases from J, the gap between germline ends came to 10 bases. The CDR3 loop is CASTPTDSGANVLTF. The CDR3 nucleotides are TGTGCCAGCACCCCGACAGACTCTGGGGCCAACGTCCTGACTTTC.

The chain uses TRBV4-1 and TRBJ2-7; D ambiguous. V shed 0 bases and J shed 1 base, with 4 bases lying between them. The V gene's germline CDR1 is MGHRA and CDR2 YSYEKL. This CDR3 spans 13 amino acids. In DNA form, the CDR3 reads TGCGCCAGCAGCCAAGAGAGTTCCTACGAGCAGTACTTC. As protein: CASSQESSYEQYF.

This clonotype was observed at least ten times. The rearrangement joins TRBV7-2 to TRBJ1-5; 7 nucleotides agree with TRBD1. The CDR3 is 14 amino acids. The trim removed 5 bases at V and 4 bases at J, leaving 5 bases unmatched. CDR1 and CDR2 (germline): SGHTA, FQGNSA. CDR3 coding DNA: TGTGCCAGCAGCGTATCAGGGGGAAATCAGCCCCAGCATTTT. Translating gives CASSVSGGNQPQHF. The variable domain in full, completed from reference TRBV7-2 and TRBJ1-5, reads GAGVSQSPSNKVTEKGKDVELRCDPISGHTALYWYRQSLGQGLEFLIYFQGNSAPDKSGLPSDRFSAERTGGSVSTLTIQRTQQEDSAVYLCASSVSGGNQPQHFGDGTRLSIL.

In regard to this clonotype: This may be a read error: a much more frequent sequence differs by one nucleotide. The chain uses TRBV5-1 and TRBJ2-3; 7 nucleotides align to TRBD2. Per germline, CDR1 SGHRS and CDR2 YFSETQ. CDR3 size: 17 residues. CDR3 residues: CASSLQVPSGVTDTQNF. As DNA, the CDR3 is TGCGCCAGCAGCTTGCAAGTTCCTAGCGGAGTCACAGATACGCAGAATTTT.

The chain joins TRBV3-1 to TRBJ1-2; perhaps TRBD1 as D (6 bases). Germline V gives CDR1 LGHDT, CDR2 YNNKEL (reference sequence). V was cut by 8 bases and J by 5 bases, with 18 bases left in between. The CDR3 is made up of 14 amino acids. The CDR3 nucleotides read TGTGCCAGCTCGGAGAGGGTCCAGGGGTATGGCTACACCTTC. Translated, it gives CASSERVQGYGYTF.

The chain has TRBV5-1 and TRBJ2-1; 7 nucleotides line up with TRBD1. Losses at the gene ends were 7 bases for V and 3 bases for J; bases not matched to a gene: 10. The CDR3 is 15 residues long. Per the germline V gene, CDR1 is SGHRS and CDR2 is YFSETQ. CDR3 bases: TGCGCCAGCTGCCTAACAGGGGTGGGCTACAATGAGCAGTTCTTC. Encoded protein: CASCLTGVGYNEQFF.

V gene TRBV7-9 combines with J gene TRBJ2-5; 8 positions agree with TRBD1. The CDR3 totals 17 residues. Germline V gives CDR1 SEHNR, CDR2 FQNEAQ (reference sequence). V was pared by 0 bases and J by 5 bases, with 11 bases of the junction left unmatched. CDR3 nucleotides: TGTGCCAGCAGCTTAGCGCGGTCCGGACAGGGACGGGAGACCCAGTACTTC. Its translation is CASSLARSGQGRETQYF.

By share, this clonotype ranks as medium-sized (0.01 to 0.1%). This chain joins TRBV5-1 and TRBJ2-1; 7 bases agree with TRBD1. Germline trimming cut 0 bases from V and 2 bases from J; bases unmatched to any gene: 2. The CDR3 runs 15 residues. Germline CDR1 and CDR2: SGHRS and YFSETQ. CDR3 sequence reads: CASSLEGQAYNEQFF. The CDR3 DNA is TGCGCCAGCAGCTTGGAAGGACAGGCCTACAATGAGCAGTTCTTC.

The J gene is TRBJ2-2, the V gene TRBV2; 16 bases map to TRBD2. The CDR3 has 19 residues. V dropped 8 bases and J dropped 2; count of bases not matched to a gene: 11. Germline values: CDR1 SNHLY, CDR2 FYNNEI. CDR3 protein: CASGGLAGGRLSNTGELFF. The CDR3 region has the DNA TGTGCCAGCGGGGGACTAGCGGGGGGGCGGTTAAGCAACACCGGGGAGCTGTTTTTT.

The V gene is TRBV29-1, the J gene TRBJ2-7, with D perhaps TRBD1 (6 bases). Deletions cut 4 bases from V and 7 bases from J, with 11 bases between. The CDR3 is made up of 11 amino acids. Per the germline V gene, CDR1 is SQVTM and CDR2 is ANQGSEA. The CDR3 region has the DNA TGCAGCGTTGGAACAGGGAGTGAGCAGTACTTC. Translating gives CSVGTGSEQYF.

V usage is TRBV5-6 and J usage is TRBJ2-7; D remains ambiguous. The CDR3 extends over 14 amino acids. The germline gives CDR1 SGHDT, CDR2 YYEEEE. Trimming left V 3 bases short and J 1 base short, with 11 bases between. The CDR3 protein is CASSSNTLSYEQYF. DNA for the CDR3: TGTGCCAGCAGCTCGAACACATTGTCCTACGAGCAGTACTTC.

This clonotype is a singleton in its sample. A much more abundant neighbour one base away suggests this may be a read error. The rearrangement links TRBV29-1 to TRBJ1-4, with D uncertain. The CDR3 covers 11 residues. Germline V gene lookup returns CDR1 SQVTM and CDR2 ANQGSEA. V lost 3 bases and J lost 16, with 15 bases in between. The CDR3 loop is CSVETRSRPFF. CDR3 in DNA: TGCAGCGTTGAGACGAGGTCGAGACCGTTTTTT.

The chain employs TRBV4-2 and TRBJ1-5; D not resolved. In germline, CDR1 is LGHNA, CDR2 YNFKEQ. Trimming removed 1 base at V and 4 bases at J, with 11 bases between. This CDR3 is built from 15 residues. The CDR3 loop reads CASSQGATANQPQHF. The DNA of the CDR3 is TGTGCCAGCAGCCAAGGGGCCACGGCTAATCAGCCCCAGCATTTT.

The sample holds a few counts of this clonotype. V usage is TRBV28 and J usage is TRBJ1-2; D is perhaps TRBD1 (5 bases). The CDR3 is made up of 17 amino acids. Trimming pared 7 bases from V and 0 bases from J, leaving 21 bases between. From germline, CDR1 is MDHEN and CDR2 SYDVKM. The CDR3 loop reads CASTRSGLASPNYGYTF. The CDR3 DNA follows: TGTGCCAGCACCAGGTCAGGGTTGGCGAGCCCTAACTATGGCTACACCTTC.

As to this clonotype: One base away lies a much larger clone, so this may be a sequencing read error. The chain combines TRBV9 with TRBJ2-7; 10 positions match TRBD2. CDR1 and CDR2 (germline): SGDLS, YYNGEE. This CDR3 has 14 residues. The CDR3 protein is CTSSLSSGSGEQYF. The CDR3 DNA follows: TGTACCAGCAGCCTTTCTAGCGGGAGTGGTGAGCAGTACTTC.